The source of this TCR beta chain is a study of cytomegalovirus exposure and HLA in healthy donors. Both 60 Vbeta primers and 13 Jbeta primers went into the PCR. The protocol was immunoSEQ multiplex PCR, while the TCRdb copy is restricted to in-frame clones and leaves out a portion. The sample lists under 200,000 clones, under 70% occurring once. This CDR3 spans 13 amino acids. V lost 5 bases and J 7 bases, leaving 15 bases between the germline ends. Germline CDR1 is SNHLY and CDR2 is FYNNEI. The TCR comes from a woman aged 40 to 55 in good health and CMV-seropositive. V is TRBV2 and J is TRBJ2-7; D not resolved. The source material was PBMCs. CDR3 DNA sequence: TGTGCCAGCAGTAGAGAAGGCCACGGGGAGCAGTACTTC. This translates into CASSREGHGEQYF.